One and the same sample provided the 27 T cell receptor beta chains below, sequenced in a study of CD8 T cells in Susac syndrome. Random-hexamer reverse transcription was applied to roughly 0.5 to 1 ug RNA. TCRdb independently ran MiXCR on the immunoSEQ multiplex PCR reads; one entry per CDR3 protein. The sample has roughly 400,000 distinct CDR3 sequences; 75% to 90% are singletons. Sequencing was done on a sample of CD8+ T cells from PBMCs. The receptors originated from a human donor with multiple sclerosis.

The chain is built from TRBV2 and TRBJ2-7; weak D call: TRBD1 (5 bases). Trimming removed 11 bases from V and 2 bases from J, with 22 bases in between. The CDR3 is made up of 15 amino acids. From germline, CDR1 is SNHLY and CDR2 FYNNEI. The CDR3 sequence is CALYQPEEDTYEQYF. The DNA for the CDR3 is TGTGCCTTGTACCAGCCAGAAGAGGACACCTACGAGCAGTACTTC.

As DNA, the CDR3 is TGTGCCAGCAGCCCCCGGACCTCACCCCGGACCCAGTACTTC. Encoded protein: CASSPRTSPRTQYF. V usage is TRBV3-1 and J usage is TRBJ2-5; D call uncertain. The CDR3 extends over 14 amino acids. The germline V and J ends were trimmed by 4 bases and 7 bases, with 16 bases remaining between them. Germline CDR1 is LGHDT and CDR2 is YNNKEL (reference sequence).

This sequence joins TRBV7-6 and TRBJ1-1, with TRBD1 as a possible D gene (5 bases). V was clipped by 1 base and J by 5 bases, with 11 bases between them. This CDR3 has 14 residues. Germline-derived CDR1 and CDR2 are SGHVS and FNYEAQ. CDR3 amino acids: CASSLVGGSTEAFF. The DNA for the CDR3 is TGTGCCAGCAGCTTAGTGGGGGGGAGTACTGAAGCTTTCTTT. Full variable domain (rest looked up from reference TRBV7-6 and TRBJ1-1): GAGVSQSPRYKVTKRGQDVALRCDPISGHVSLYWYRQALGQGPEFLTYFNYEAQQDKSGLPNDRFSAERPEGSISTLTIQRTEQRDSAMYRCASSLVGGSTEAFFGQGTRLTVV.

The chain employs TRBV27 and TRBJ2-3; tentative D call: TRBD2 (5 bases). Germline V gene lookup returns CDR1 MNHEY and CDR2 SMNVEV (reference sequence). The CDR3 covers 14 residues. The ends were cut back, 5 bases at V and 3 bases at J, with 12 bases in the middle. This CDR3 reads CASSVGPGTDTQYF. As DNA, the CDR3 is TGTGCCAGCAGTGTAGGGCCGGGGACAGATACGCAGTATTTT.

This clonotype was recorded only once. V gene TRBV7-6 combines with J gene TRBJ1-5, with D perhaps TRBD1 (5 bases). Trimming pared 1 base from V and 5 bases from J, leaving 12 bases between. CDR3 length: 15 residues. Germline V gives CDR1 SGHVS, CDR2 FNYEAQ. DNA of the CDR3: TGTGCCAGCAGCTTAGTAGAGGGGATGGATCAGCCCCAGCATTTT. This gives the protein CASSLVEGMDQPQHF.

This chain links TRBV27 with TRBJ2-1; 8 bases agree with TRBD2. Trimming took 5 bases from V and 7 from J; bases not matched to a gene: 7. This CDR3 is built from 14 residues. The germline gives CDR1 MNHEY, CDR2 SMNVEV (reference sequence). The CDR3 coding sequence is TGTGCCAGCAGTCCTGGACTAGCTATGAATGAGCAGTTCTTC. This gives the protein CASSPGLAMNEQFF.

The chain uses TRBV18 and TRBJ2-7; the D gene could be TRBD1 or TRBD2 (5 bases each). Trimming took off 8 bases at V and 5 bases at J, with 19 bases between the two ends. There are 14 residues in the CDR3. Per the germline V gene, CDR1 is KGHSH and CDR2 is LQKENI. CDR3 residues: CASAPGPLSDEQYF. DNA of the CDR3: TGTGCCAGCGCCCCGGGACCCCTAAGCGACGAGCAGTACTTC.

V and J are TRBV5-4 and TRBJ2-2, with D possibly TRBD1 on 6 matching bases. V shed 4 bases and J shed 4 bases, with 14 bases lying between them. Per germline, CDR1 SGHNT and CDR2 YYREEE (reference sequence). The CDR3 contains 15 residues. Here the CDR3 reads CASSPTGTLTGELFF. CDR3 DNA: TGTGCCAGCAGCCCCACGGGGACACTCACCGGGGAGCTGTTTTTT.

This rearrangement joins TRBV27 to TRBJ2-7; D ambiguous. V was trimmed by 7 bases and J by 5 bases, leaving 15 bases between them. Germline loops: CDR1 MNHEY, CDR2 SMNVEV (reference sequence). The CDR3 totals 13 residues. The DNA of the CDR3 is TGTGCCAGCAAAGGTGAGATAATAGACGAGCAGTACTTC. Its protein product is CASKGEIIDEQYF.

The chain couples TRBV4-1 to TRBJ2-5; D perhaps matches TRBD1 (6 bases). Germline V gene data show CDR1 as MGHRA and CDR2 as YSYEKL. Trimming took off 4 bases at V and 5 bases at J, with 14 bases between the two ends. The CDR3 extends over 14 amino acids. Written as DNA, the CDR3 is TGCGCCAGCAGCCGAGTGACAGGTTCGGAGACCCAGTACTTC. Translating gives CASSRVTGSETQYF.

This chain links TRBV29-1 with TRBJ2-1; D might be TRBD1 or TRBD2, each matching 5 bases. V was trimmed by 7 bases and J by 3 bases, leaving 19 bases between them. Germline assignment: CDR1 SQVTM and CDR2 ANQGSEA. This CDR3 is 15 amino acids long. CDR3 DNA sequence: TGCAGCGCCGCCCCGGGACCGACGATCTACAATGAGCAGTTCTTC. Its translation: CSAAPGPTIYNEQFF.

The rearrangement links TRBV6-5 to TRBJ2-5; 8 nucleotides match TRBD1. The CDR3 is 15 residues long. V shed 6 bases, J shed 2 bases, and the junction held 8 bases outside the gene matches. Germline V gene sequence: CDR1 MNHEY, CDR2 SVGAGI. The chain's CDR3 is CASRENTGGQETQYF. The CDR3 coding sequence is TGTGCCAGCAGAGAAAATACAGGGGGGCAAGAGACCCAGTACTTC.

The rearrangement links TRBV13 to TRBJ2-1; no reliable D call. This CDR3 has 12 amino acids. The V end was cut by 8 bases, the J end by 4 bases, with 9 bases between. Germline V gene data show CDR1 as PRHDT and CDR2 as FYEKMQ (reference sequence). Here the CDR3 reads CASSSTYNEQFF. The DNA for the CDR3 is TGTGCCAGCTCATCCACTTACAATGAGCAGTTCTTC.

The genes are TRBV20-1 and TRBJ1-1, with D possibly matching TRBD1 (5 bases). The germline V gene has CDR1 DFQATT and CDR2 SNEGSKA (reference sequence). The CDR3 spans 13 residues. Trimming took off 3 bases at V and 4 bases at J, with 12 bases between the two ends. The DNA of the CDR3 is TGCAGTGCTAGTCTCCAGGGATTCACTGAAGCTTTCTTT. Translated: CSASLQGFTEAFF.

The CDR3 protein is CASSLWGYYEQYF. CDR3 DNA: TGCGCCAGCAGCTTGTGGGGTTACTACGAGCAGTACTTC. This chain connects TRBV5-1 to TRBJ2-7; D gene ambiguous. Trimming removed 1 base from V and 3 bases from J, with 8 bases in between. This CDR3 has 13 amino acids. Looked up from germline, CDR1 is SGHRS and CDR2 is YFSETQ.

The genes are TRBV6-5 and TRBJ1-1, with D possibly TRBD1 on 5 matching bases. V lost 1 base and J lost 4, with 22 bases in between. CDR1 is MNHEY, CDR2 SVGAGI, per germline. This CDR3 contains 18 residues. The CDR3 region has the DNA TGTGCCAGCAGTTACTTATCCGATACGACAGCCGTGGGCACTGAAGCTTTCTTT. This sequence encodes CASSYLSDTTAVGTEAFF.

The chain recombines TRBV20-1 with TRBJ2-1; 12 bases agree with TRBD2. The germline V gene encodes CDR1 DFQATT and CDR2 SNEGSKA (reference sequence). The junction had 4 bases not matched to a gene; V was cut back by 2 bases and J by 8 bases. CDR3 size: 14 residues. CDR3 in amino acids: CSARLLAGGYEQFF. The CDR3 DNA reads TGCAGTGCTAGACTACTAGCGGGAGGCTATGAGCAGTTCTTC.

This rearrangement joins TRBV5-1 to TRBJ2-1, with D perhaps matching TRBD1 or TRBD2 (5 bases each). CDR1 is SGHRS and CDR2 is YFSETQ in the germline V gene. V gave up 4 bases and J gave up 1 base, with 15 bases separating them. The CDR3 is made up of 16 amino acids. The CDR3 coding sequence is TGCGCCAGCAGCCCTTGGGGTGGGACGTCCTACAATGAGCAGTTCTTC. Its translation: CASSPWGGTSYNEQFF.

V usage is TRBV20-1 and J usage is TRBJ2-7; D might be TRBD1 (5 bases). The V end lost 0 bases, the J end lost 3 bases, and 12 bases lay between the germline ends. Germline CDR1 DFQATT, CDR2 SNEGSKA (reference sequence). The CDR3 spans 14 residues. DNA of the CDR3: TGCAGTGCTAGAGATTGGGGCAGAAACTACGAGCAGTACTTC. Its protein is CSARDWGRNYEQYF.

V is TRBV6-1 and J is TRBJ1-1; D is unresolved. The CDR3 runs 11 residues. Germline CDR1 reads MNHNS; CDR2 reads SASEGT. With 9 bases removed from V and 4 bases from J, the gap between germline ends came to 9 bases. The CDR3 loop is CASGEGTEAFF. Written as DNA, the CDR3 is TGTGCCAGTGGGGAAGGCACTGAAGCTTTCTTT.

The gene calls are TRBV4-1 and TRBJ1-2; D uncertain. Germline-derived CDR1 and CDR2 are MGHRA and YSYEKL. The CDR3 extends over 13 amino acids. V was pared by 0 bases and J by 8 bases, with 10 bases between. CDR3 in DNA: TGCGCCAGCAGCCAAGATCGGTCCCAAGGCTACACCTTC. This encodes CASSQDRSQGYTF.

The chain recombines TRBV5-5 with TRBJ1-6; 7 nucleotides agree with TRBD1. The V and J ends lost 0 bases and 6 bases, in that order; junction bases with no gene match: 3. CDR1 and CDR2 from the germline V gene are SGHKS and YYEKEE (reference sequence). The CDR3 totals 15 residues. The CDR3 region has the DNA TGTGCCAGCAGCTTGGGGACAGGAATTAATTCACCCCTCCACTTT. Amino acids: CASSLGTGINSPLHF.

Concerning this clonotype: One junction end does not reproduce the germline sequence, and a read error may be involved. The chain links TRBV12-3 or TRBV12-4 to TRBJ2-7, with D unresolved. CDR3 size: 13 residues. In nucleotides, the CDR3 is TGTGCCAGCAGTTTTTCCGTAACCTACGAGCGGTACTTC. Translating it yields CASSFSVTYERYF.

V usage is TRBV3-1 and J usage is TRBJ2-2; TRBD1 aligns across 9 bases. With 6 bases clipped from V and 4 bases from J, the junction kept 6 bases outside the gene matches. This CDR3 is 15 amino acids long. Germline CDR1 reads LGHDT; CDR2 reads YNNKEL (reference sequence). In DNA form, the CDR3 reads TGTGCCAGCAGGAGGCGGGACAGGGCCACCGGGGAGCTGTTTTTT. Its protein is CASRRRDRATGELFF.

This chain uses TRBV7-9 with TRBJ2-3; tentative D call: TRBD1 (5 bases). Trimming removed 3 bases from V and 3 bases from J, with 13 bases in between. CDR3 length: 15 residues. Looked up from germline, CDR1 is SEHNR and CDR2 is FQNEAQ (reference sequence). The CDR3 loop reads CASSFSGLGTDTQYF. The CDR3 region has the DNA TGTGCCAGCAGCTTTTCAGGGTTAGGTACAGATACGCAGTATTTT.

CDR3 sequence (DNA): TGTGCCAGCAGCGCCCCGATCGACAGGGACTCCTACAATGAGCAGTTCTTC. This encodes CASSAPIDRDSYNEQFF. The rearrangement uses TRBV9 and TRBJ2-1; TRBD1 aligns across 7 bases. V shed 3 bases and J 0 bases; nucleotides not matched to a gene: 9. Germline-derived CDR1 and CDR2 are SGDLS and YYNGEE. This CDR3 spans 17 amino acids.

The rearrangement joins TRBV27 to TRBJ1-1; D remains unclear. The CDR3 covers 16 residues. CDR1 is MNHEY and CDR2 is SMNVEV in the germline V gene (reference sequence). V was shortened by 5 bases and J by 4 bases, with 20 bases between the two germline ends. DNA for the CDR3: TGTGCCAGCAGTGACCGACGGACGAGGGTGGCCACTGAAGCTTTCTTT. Translated: CASSDRRTRVATEAFF.